This is a list of T cell receptor beta chains from one sample in a study of cytomegalovirus exposure and HLA in healthy donors. TCRdb's copy holds only in-frame clones and misses some; the assay was immunoSEQ multiplex PCR. Here the sample spans over 100,000 clones, under 90% being singletons. Material: PBMCs. The source is a man younger than 45 in good health and CMV-seronegative. Each CDR3 is given with its conserved first and last residue. The D gene is left open where the match is weak. Clone size is stated in some rows and not others, as once, few, many or a class when expanded.

TRBJ1-1	NA	TRBV6-5	TRBD1	TGTGCCAGCAGTTACACCTGGGACAGGGTAGAAGCTTTCTTT	CASSYTWDRVEAFF
TRBJ1-3	NA	TRBV6-1	NA	TGTGCCAGCAAAGAACAGGGAAGGACTGGAAACACCATATATTTT	CASKEQGRTGNTIYF
TRBJ2-7	NA	TRBV13	NA	TGTGCCAGCAGCTTCAGGCCCGGAGAGCAGTACTTC	CASSFRPGEQYF
TRBJ2-3	NA	TRBV4-1	NA	TGCGCCAGCAGCCTCGTGGCAGACCTAGGAGATACGCAGTATTTT	CASSLVADLGDTQYF
TRBJ1-2	NA	TRBV20-1	NA	TGCAGTGCTGTCCTAGGCTATGGCTACACCTTC	CSAVLGYGYTF
TRBJ2-5	NA	TRBV5-1	NA	TGCGCCAGCAGCTTCGGGGGGCCAGAGACCCAGTACTTC	CASSFGGPETQYF
TRBJ2-3	once	TRBV7-9	TRBD2	TGTGCCAGCAGCCTTTGGACTAGCGGGTTCCCTAGCACAGATACGCAGTATTTT	CASSLWTSGFPSTDTQYF
TRBJ2-7	NA	TRBV7-2	TRBD2	TGTGCCAGCAGCTCACGTGAAGGTAGCGGGGGTACCTACGAGCAGTACTTC	CASSSREGSGGTYEQYF
TRBJ1-1	NA	TRBV28	NA	TGTGCCAGCAGTCCGGGCGGAGTGGGACTAACTGATGAAGCTTTCTTT	CASSPGGVGLTDEAFF
TRBJ1-2	NA	TRBV29-1	TRBD1	TGCAGCGTGGTACAGGGGAACTATGGCTACACCTTC	CSVVQGNYGYTF
TRBJ1-2	NA	TRBV6-1	NA	TGTGCCAGCAGTGAATTGCCGGGATTAAACTATGGCTACACCTTC	CASSELPGLNYGYTF
TRBJ2-7	NA	TRBV7-9	NA	TGTGCCAGCAGAGGCCAATGGCAGGGAGGTTACGAGCAGTACTTC	CASRGQWQGGYEQYF
TRBJ2-5	few	TRBV29-1	NA	TGCAGCGTTGTTGGGGGGACAGTTACTGGGGAGACCCAGTACTTC	CSVVGGTVTGETQYF
TRBJ2-3	NA	TRBV15	TRBD2	TGTGCCACCAGCAGAGACGTGGGACTAGCGGGGGGAGCAGATACGCAGTATTTT	CATSRDVGLAGGADTQYF
TRBJ2-7	NA	TRBV28	NA	TGTGCCAGCAGACAGTACTCCTACGAGCAGTACTTC	CASRQYSYEQYF
TRBJ2-1	NA	TRBV4-2	TRBD1	TGTGCCAGCAGACCCGGGACAGGAACCTACAATGAGCAGTTCTTC	CASRPGTGTYNEQFF
TRBJ2-7	NA	TRBV28	NA	TGTGCCAGCAGTTTATACCGACAGAGCTCCTACGAGCAGTACTTC	CASSLYRQSSYEQYF
TRBJ2-2	NA	TRBV11-2	NA	TGTGCCAGCGGATCGGGATCCACCGGGGAGCTGTTTTTT	CASGSGSTGELFF
TRBJ2-4	NA	TRBV28	NA	TGTGCCAGCAGGGCCTCCGGGATAGGGAACATTCAGTACTTC	CASRASGIGNIQYF